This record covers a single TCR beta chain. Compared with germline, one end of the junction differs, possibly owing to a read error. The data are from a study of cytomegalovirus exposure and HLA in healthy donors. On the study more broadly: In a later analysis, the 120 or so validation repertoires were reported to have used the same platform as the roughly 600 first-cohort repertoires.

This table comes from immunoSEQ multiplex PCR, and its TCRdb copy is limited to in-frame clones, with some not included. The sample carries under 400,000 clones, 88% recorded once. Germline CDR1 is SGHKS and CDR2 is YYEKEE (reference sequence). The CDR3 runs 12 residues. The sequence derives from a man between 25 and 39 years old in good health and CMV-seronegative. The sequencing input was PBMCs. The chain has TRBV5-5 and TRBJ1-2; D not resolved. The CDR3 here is CASSLAPGPQAF. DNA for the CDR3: TGTGCCAGCAGCTTGGCACCAGGCCCTCAGGCTTTC.